These 19 T cell receptor beta chains were all obtained from the same sample, sequenced in a study of cytomegalovirus exposure and HLA in healthy donors. The PCR employed 60 Vbeta primers together with 13 Jbeta primers. The table came from immunoSEQ multiplex PCR; TCRdb's copy has only in-frame clones and leaves some out. The sample includes under 200,000 clones, roughly 73% of them seen just once. Sequencing was carried out using PBMCs. The receptor set was obtained from a female donor in good health and CMV-seronegative.

The rearrangement joins TRBV2 to TRBJ2-5; TRBD2 aligns across 8 bases. Germline V gene data show CDR1 as SNHLY and CDR2 as FYNNEI. CDR3 length: 15 residues. With 6 bases clipped from V and 2 bases from J, the junction kept 8 bases outside the gene matches. The CDR3 DNA sequence: TGTGCCAGCAGAAGCGGGGGACATCGTCAAGAGACCCAGTACTTC. Residues: CASRSGGHRQETQYF. Drawing the rest from reference TRBV2 and TRBJ2-5, the complete variable domain is EPEVTQTPSHQVTQMGQEVILRCVPISNHLYFYWYRQILGQKVEFLVSFYNNEISEKSEIFDDQFSVERPDGSNFTLKIRSTKLEDSAMYFCASRSGGHRQETQYFGPGTRLLVL.

The gene calls are TRBV15 and TRBJ2-1, with 9 bases matching TRBD2. J was trimmed by 0 bases and V by 4 bases; bases with no gene match: 10. Germline CDR1 reads LNHNV; CDR2 reads YYDKDF (reference sequence). The CDR3 is made up of 18 amino acids. The CDR3 sequence is CATSTVTSGVFSYNEQFF. The CDR3 nucleotides read TGTGCCACCAGCACAGTGACTAGCGGAGTATTCTCCTACAATGAGCAGTTCTTC.

In its sample, this clone was seen once. The V and J genes are TRBV18 and TRBJ1-2; 7 bases align to TRBD1. The CDR3 sequence is 12 residues long. V shed 9 bases and J 4 bases; nucleotides not matched to a gene: 5. CDR1 KGHSH and CDR2 LQKENI come from the germline V gene. Here the CDR3 reads CASDRVGYGYTF. The CDR3, as DNA: TGTGCCAGTGACAGGGTTGGCTATGGCTACACCTTC. Combining the CDR3 with reference TRBV18 and TRBJ1-2 gives the whole variable domain NAGVMQNPRHLVRRRGQEARLRCSPMKGHSHVYWYRQLPEEGLKFMVYLQKENIIDESGMPKERFSAEFPKEGPSILRIQQVVRGDSAAYFCASDRVGYGYTFGSGTRLTVV.

This chain's CDR3 is CASSVRGEGNQPQHF. Written as DNA, the CDR3 is TGTGCCAGCAGCGTAAGAGGGGAGGGCAATCAGCCCCAGCATTTT. V is TRBV9 and J is TRBJ1-5; weak D call: TRBD1 (5 bases). CDR1 SGDLS and CDR2 YYNGEE come from the germline V gene. The CDR3 runs 15 residues. Trimming stripped 1 base from V and 2 bases from J, with 10 bases between.

V usage is TRBV7-3 and J usage is TRBJ2-3, with 9 bases that match TRBD2. CDR3 size: 14 residues. With V trimmed by 0 bases and J by 7 bases, 2 bases remained unmatched. Per germline, CDR1 SGHTA and CDR2 FQGTGA. This CDR3 is CASSLTLAGNTQYF. The CDR3 DNA sequence: TGTGCCAGCAGCTTAACCCTAGCGGGAAATACGCAGTATTTT.

This chain connects TRBV2 to TRBJ1-5; TRBD1 agrees at 8 bases. Germline V CDR1 and CDR2: SNHLY, FYNNEI. This CDR3 region has 15 residues. Trimming cost V 3 bases and J 5 bases; bases outside gene matches: 6. The CDR3 DNA reads as TGTGCCAGCAGTGAGTTCAGGGGGCAAGATCAGCCCCAGCATTTT. It specifies CASSEFRGQDQPQHF.

The genes are TRBV7-6 and TRBJ2-1; the match to TRBD2 covers 10 bases. The germline V gene encodes CDR1 SGHVS and CDR2 FNYEAQ. This CDR3 region has 15 residues. Germline trimming cut 4 bases from V and 4 bases from J; bases unmatched to any gene: 4. This CDR3 is CASSSLTSGYNEQFF. CDR3 DNA: TGTGCCAGCAGCTCACTGACTAGCGGGTACAATGAGCAGTTCTTC.

The rearrangement uses TRBV30 and TRBJ2-1; TRBD2 matches at 9 bases. The V and J ends lost 3 bases and 6 bases, in that order; junction bases with no gene match: 18. The CDR3 is 18 residues long. Germline CDR1 is GTSNPN and CDR2 is SVGIG (reference sequence). The CDR3 DNA follows: TGTGCCTGGAGCGCCTCCCCGTTTTCGCGGGAGGGGGGCAATGAGCAGTTCTTC. Its translation is CAWSASPFSREGGNEQFF.

This chain joins TRBV27 and TRBJ2-1; the match to TRBD2 covers 7 bases. With V trimmed by 3 bases and J by 5 bases, 4 bases remained unmatched. The CDR3 runs to 14 residues. Germline V gene sequence: CDR1 MNHEY, CDR2 SMNVEV (reference sequence). In DNA form, the CDR3 reads TGTGCCAGCAGTTTCGGGGGGAGCAACAATGAGCAGTTCTTC. Residues: CASSFGGSNNEQFF.

V gene TRBV28 combines with J gene TRBJ2-1, with D possibly matching TRBD2 (5 bases). V lost 3 bases and J lost 0, with 9 bases in between. This CDR3 region has 15 residues. Germline lookup yields CDR1 MDHEN and CDR2 SYDVKM. CDR3 loop: CASSFGESSYNEQFF. The CDR3 nucleotides read TGTGCCAGCAGTTTCGGGGAGAGCTCCTACAATGAGCAGTTCTTC. The entire variable domain, with the rest obtained from reference TRBV28 and TRBJ2-1, is as follows: DVKVTQSSRYLVKRTGEKVFLECVQDMDHENMFWYRQDPGLGLRLIYFSYDVKMKEKGDIPEGYSVSREKKERFSLILESASTNQTSMYLCASSFGESSYNEQFFGPGTRLTVL.

This chain joins TRBV10-3 and TRBJ2-7; maybe TRBD2 (5 bases). The CDR3 extends over 15 amino acids. The V and J ends lost 2 bases and 2 bases respectively, with 13 bases between them. Germline CDR1 reads ENHRY; CDR2 reads SYGVKD. CDR3 DNA sequence: TGTGCCATCAGTGAGGGGGAGTTCCGAACCTACGAGCAGTACTTC. This encodes CAISEGEFRTYEQYF.

This clone was picked up a small number of times. This chain uses TRBV19 with TRBJ1-1; 7 positions agree with TRBD1. V lost 4 bases to trimming and J lost 1 base; unmatched junction nucleotides: 0. This CDR3 comprises 13 residues. The germline CDR1 and CDR2 sequences are LNHDA and SQIVND (reference sequence). The CDR3 sequence is CASSNRGNTEAFF. The CDR3 DNA reads TGTGCCAGTAGTAACAGGGGGAACACTGAAGCTTTCTTT. Together with reference TRBV19 and TRBJ1-1, the CDR3 gives the full variable domain: DGGITQSPKYLFRKEGQNVTLSCEQNLNHDAMYWYRQDPGQGLRLIYYSQIVNDFQKGDIAEGYSVSREKKESFPLTVTSAQKNPTAFYLCASSNRGNTEAFFGQGTRLTVV.

V is TRBV6-5 and J is TRBJ2-3; 8 bases are a match to TRBD2. Trimming removed 0 bases from V and 4 bases from J; junction bases left unmatched: 6. The length of the CDR3 is 16 residues. CDR1 and CDR2 (germline): MNHEY, SVGAGI. This chain's CDR3 is CASSYSSGSRSDTQYF. CDR3 bases: TGTGCCAGCAGTTACTCCAGCGGGAGTAGGTCAGATACGCAGTATTTT.

This chain uses TRBV6-5 with TRBJ1-4; TRBD1 matches at 9 bases. The CDR3 is 13 amino acids. After removal of 6 bases from V and 8 bases from J, the junction contained 4 bases not matched to a gene. CDR1 and CDR2 from the germline V gene are MNHEY and SVGAGI. The CDR3 loop is CASRRGTGEKLFF. Here the CDR3 DNA reads TGTGCCAGCAGGCGGGGGACAGGGGAAAAACTGTTTTTT.

J is TRBJ1-6 and V is TRBV9; D ambiguous. The germline CDR1 and CDR2 sequences are SGDLS and YYNGEE. Trimming stripped 4 bases from V and 7 bases from J, with 12 bases between. The CDR3 has 14 amino acids. For the CDR3, the DNA is TGTGCCAGCAGCCCGACCGAGAGGAATTCACCCCTCCACTTT. Translating gives CASSPTERNSPLHF.

This clone was seen only a few times. V gene TRBV9 combines with J gene TRBJ2-7, with 7 bases matching TRBD2. The ends lost 4 bases at V and 5 bases at J; junction bases unmatched: 6. The CDR3 runs 13 residues. CDR1 and CDR2 from the germline V gene are SGDLS and YYNGEE. The CDR3 region is CASSPLTSNEQYF. The CDR3, as DNA: TGTGCCAGCAGCCCGTTGACTAGCAACGAGCAGTACTTC.

The gene calls are TRBV15 and TRBJ2-5; 8 bases map to TRBD1. J was trimmed by 4 bases and V by 0 bases; bases with no gene match: 4. Germline V gene sequence: CDR1 LNHNV, CDR2 YYDKDF (reference sequence). There are 15 residues in the CDR3. CDR3 sequence: CATSREQGAGETQYF. CDR3 bases: TGTGCCACCAGCAGAGAGCAGGGGGCCGGAGAGACCCAGTACTTC.

There are a few counts of this clone. The V call is TRBV7-9, the J call TRBJ2-7, with 7 bases identical to TRBD1. Germline V gene data show CDR1 as SEHNR and CDR2 as FQNEAQ (reference sequence). This CDR3 region has 15 residues. With V trimmed by 0 bases and J by 5 bases, 7 bases remained unmatched. The CDR3 bases are TGTGCCAGCAGCTTAGCGCTGGGACAGTCGAACGAGCAGTACTTC. Protein sequence: CASSLALGQSNEQYF.

This rearrangement joins TRBV19 to TRBJ1-1; 8 nucleotides agree with TRBD1. The CDR3 has 15 residues. V lost 5 bases to trimming and J lost 4 bases; unmatched junction nucleotides: 9. Germline V lookup: CDR1 LNHDA, CDR2 SQIVND (reference sequence). This chain's CDR3 is CASSPMGTGPTEAFF. The CDR3 nucleotides read TGTGCCAGTAGTCCGATGGGGACAGGTCCCACTGAAGCTTTCTTT. The full variable domain, rest sourced from reference TRBV19 and TRBJ1-1, is DGGITQSPKYLFRKEGQNVTLSCEQNLNHDAMYWYRQDPGQGLRLIYYSQIVNDFQKGDIAEGYSVSREKKESFPLTVTSAQKNPTAFYLCASSPMGTGPTEAFFGQGTRLTVV.